This T cell receptor (beta chain) was captured by sequencing in a study of blood T cell repertoires in COVID-19. Enrollment of patients from Seattle took place during active infection, with longitudinal follow-up. Germline V gene lookup returns CDR1 SGHVS and CDR2 FNYEAQ. With V trimmed by 0 bases and J by 2 bases, 3 bases remained unmatched. The CDR3 length is 15 residues. Per the original methods: Amplification of reference gene primers provided the estimated nucleated cell counts. Sequencing was performed with immunoSEQ multiplex PCR; in TCRdb, only in-frame clones are kept and a portion is missing. The V and J calls and clone size are taken from that table; D and trimming were inferred from the DNA. The sample shows more than 200,000 clones, approximately 78% of them seen only once.

Material for sequencing was peripheral blood. This rearrangement joins TRBV7-6 to TRBJ2-7; TRBD1 matches 8 bases. The sequence derives from a woman older than 75 with COVID-19, enrolled during active disease. The CDR3, as DNA: TGTGCCAGCAGCTTAGCGAGACAGGGGCCCTACGAGCAGTACTTC. Translated, it gives CASSLARQGPYEQYF.